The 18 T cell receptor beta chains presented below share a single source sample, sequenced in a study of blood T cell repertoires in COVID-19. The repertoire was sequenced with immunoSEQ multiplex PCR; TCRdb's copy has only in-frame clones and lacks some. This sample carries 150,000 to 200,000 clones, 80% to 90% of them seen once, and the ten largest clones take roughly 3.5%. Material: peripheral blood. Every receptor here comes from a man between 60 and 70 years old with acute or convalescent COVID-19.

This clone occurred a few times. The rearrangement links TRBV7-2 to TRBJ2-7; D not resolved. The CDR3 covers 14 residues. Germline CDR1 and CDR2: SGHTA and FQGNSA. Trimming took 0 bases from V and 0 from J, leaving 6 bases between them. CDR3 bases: TGTGCCAGCAGCTTAGCATTTAGCTCCTACGAGCAGTACTTC. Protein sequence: CASSLAFSSYEQYF.

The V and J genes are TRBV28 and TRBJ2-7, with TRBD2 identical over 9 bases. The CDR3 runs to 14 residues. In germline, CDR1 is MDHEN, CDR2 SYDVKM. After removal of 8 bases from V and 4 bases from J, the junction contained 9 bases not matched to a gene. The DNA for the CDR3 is TGTGCCAGCGAGGCAAGCGGGAGGTTATACGAGCAGTACTTC. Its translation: CASEASGRLYEQYF.

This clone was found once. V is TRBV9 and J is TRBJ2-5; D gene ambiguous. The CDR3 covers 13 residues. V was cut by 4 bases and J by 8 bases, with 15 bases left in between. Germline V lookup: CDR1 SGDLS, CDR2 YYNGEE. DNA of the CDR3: TGTGCCAGCAGCTCCTGGCCTGAGGAAACCCAGTACTTC. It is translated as CASSSWPEETQYF.

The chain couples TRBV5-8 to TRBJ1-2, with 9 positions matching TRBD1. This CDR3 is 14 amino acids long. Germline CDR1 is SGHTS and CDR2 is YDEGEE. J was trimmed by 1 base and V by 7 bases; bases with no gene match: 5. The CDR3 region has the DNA TGTGCCAGCCAAACAGGGGGCAGTAACTATGGCTACACCTTC. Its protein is CASQTGGSNYGYTF.

The CDR3 is CASAEGGGTTDTQYF. The CDR3 coding sequence is TGTGCCAGCGCCGAAGGGGGGGGCACAACAGATACGCAGTATTTT. The chain recombines TRBV28 with TRBJ2-3; perhaps TRBD2 as D (7 bases). The germline V gene has CDR1 MDHEN and CDR2 SYDVKM. Trimming removed 8 bases at V and 3 bases at J, with 18 bases between. The CDR3 length is 15 residues.

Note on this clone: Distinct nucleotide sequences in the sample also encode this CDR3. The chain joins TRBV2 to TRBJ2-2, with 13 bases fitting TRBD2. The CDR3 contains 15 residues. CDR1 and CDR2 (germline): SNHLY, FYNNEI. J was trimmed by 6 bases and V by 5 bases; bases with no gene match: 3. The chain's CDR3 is CASSRTSGSPGELFF. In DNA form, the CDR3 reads TGTGCCAGCAGTCGGACTAGCGGGAGTCCCGGGGAGCTGTTTTTT.

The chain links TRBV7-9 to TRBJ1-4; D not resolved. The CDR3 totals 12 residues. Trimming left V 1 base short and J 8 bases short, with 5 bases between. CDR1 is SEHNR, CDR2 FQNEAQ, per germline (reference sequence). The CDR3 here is CASSLGPEKLFF. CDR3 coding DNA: TGTGCCAGCAGCTTAGGGCCAGAAAAACTGTTTTTT.

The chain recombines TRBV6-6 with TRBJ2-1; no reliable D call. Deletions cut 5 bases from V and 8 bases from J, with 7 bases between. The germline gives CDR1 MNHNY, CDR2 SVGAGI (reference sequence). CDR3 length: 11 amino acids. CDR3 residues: CASSTFYEQFF. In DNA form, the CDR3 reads TGTGCCAGCAGTACATTCTATGAGCAGTTCTTC.

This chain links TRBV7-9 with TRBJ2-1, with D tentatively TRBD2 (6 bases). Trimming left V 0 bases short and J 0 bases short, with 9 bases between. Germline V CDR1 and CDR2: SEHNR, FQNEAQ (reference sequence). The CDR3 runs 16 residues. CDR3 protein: CASSLARGSSYNEQFF. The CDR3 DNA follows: TGTGCCAGCAGCTTAGCACGGGGGAGCTCCTACAATGAGCAGTTCTTC.

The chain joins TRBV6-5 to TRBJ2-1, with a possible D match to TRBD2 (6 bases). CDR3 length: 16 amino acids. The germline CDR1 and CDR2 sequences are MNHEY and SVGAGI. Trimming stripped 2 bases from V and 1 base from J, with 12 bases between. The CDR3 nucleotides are TGTGCCAGCAGTTACGTCCGGGACTCGTCCTACAATGAGCAGTTCTTC. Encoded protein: CASSYVRDSSYNEQFF.

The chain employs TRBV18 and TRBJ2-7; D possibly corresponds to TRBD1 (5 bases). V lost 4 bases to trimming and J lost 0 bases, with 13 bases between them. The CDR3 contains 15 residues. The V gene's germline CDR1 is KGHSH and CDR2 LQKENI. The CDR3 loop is CASSQTQDYSYEQYF. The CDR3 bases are TGTGCCAGCTCACAAACACAGGATTACTCCTACGAGCAGTACTTC.

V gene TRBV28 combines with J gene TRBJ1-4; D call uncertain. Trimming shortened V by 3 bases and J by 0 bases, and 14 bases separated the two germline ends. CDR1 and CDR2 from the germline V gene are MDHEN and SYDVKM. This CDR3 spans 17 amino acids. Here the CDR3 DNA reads TGTGCCAGCAGTTTCAGTCAGGACGGGACAACTAATGAAAAACTGTTTTTT. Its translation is CASSFSQDGTTNEKLFF.

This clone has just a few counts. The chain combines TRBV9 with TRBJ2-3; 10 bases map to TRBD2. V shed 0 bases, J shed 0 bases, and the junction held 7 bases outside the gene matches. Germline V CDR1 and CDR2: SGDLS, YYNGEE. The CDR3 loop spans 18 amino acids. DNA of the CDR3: TGTGCCAGCAGCGTAGTGGGACTAGCGACCCTTAGCACAGATACGCAGTATTTT. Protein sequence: CASSVVGLATLSTDTQYF.

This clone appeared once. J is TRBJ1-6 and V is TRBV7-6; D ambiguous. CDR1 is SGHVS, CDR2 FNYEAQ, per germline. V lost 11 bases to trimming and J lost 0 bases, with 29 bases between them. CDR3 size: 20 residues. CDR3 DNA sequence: TGTGCCGGGAGCCGTGTGCATCTAAGGACGGCGAGCTCCTATAATTCACCCCTCCACTTT. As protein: CAGSRVHLRTASSYNSPLHF.

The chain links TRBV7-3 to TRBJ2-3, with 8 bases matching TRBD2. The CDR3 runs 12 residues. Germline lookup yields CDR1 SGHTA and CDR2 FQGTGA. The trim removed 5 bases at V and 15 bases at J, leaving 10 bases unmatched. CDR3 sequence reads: CASSRSGSVLYF. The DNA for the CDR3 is TGTGCCAGCAGCAGAAGCGGGAGTGTGCTCTATTTT.

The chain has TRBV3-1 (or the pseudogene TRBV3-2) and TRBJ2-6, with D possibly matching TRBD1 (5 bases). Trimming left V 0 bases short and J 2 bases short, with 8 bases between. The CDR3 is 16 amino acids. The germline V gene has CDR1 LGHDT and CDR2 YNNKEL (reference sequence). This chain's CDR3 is CASSQDRVAGANVLTF. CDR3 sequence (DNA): TGTGCCAGCAGCCAAGACAGGGTGGCTGGGGCCAACGTCCTGACTTTC.

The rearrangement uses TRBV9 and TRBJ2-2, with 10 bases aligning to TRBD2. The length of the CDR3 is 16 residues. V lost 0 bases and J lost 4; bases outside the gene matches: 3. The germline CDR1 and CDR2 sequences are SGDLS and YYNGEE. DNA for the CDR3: TGTGCCAGCAGCGTAGGGACTAGCGGATTCACCGGGGAGCTGTTTTTT. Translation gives CASSVGTSGFTGELFF. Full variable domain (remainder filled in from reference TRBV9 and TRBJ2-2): DSGVTQTPKHLITATGQRVTLRCSPRSGDLSVYWYQQSLDQGLQFLIQYYNGEERAKGNILERFSAQQFPDLHSELNLSSLELGDSALYFCASSVGTSGFTGELFFGEGSRLTVL.

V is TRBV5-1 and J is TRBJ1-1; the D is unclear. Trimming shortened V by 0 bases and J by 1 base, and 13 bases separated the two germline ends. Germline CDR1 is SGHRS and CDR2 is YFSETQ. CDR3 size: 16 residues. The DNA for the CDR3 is TGCGCCAGCAGCTTGGCCCTCGGGATAAAGAACACTGAAGCTTTCTTT. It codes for CASSLALGIKNTEAFF.